What follows describes a single TCR beta chain. These data originate in a study of blood T cell repertoires in COVID-19. Background on the study: Researchers got acute and convalescent COVID-19 samples from the United States, Italy and Spain. From T cells, B-cell-depleted T cells, or PBMCs came the material, which was cDNA or gDNA.

As processed by the authors: Cell counts per sample came from amplifying reference gene primers. Data came from immunoSEQ multiplex PCR; TCRdb stores just in-frame clones and leaves some out. V, J and clone size reflect that table, while D and trimming were determined from the DNA. The table has roughly 100,000 clones, approximately 89% seen once. Trimming cost V 3 bases and J 6 bases, with 9 bases left between them. Per the germline V gene, CDR1 is SGHRS and CDR2 is YFSETQ. CDR3 length: 13 amino acids. The sequencing input was peripheral blood. The sequence derives from a woman older than 75 in a cohort sampled during active COVID-19. The chain combines TRBV5-1 with TRBJ2-2; possible D gene TRBD1, 6 bases. As DNA, the CDR3 is TGCGCCAGCAGCTGGGGGCTACCCGGGGAGCTGTTTTTT. This encodes CASSWGLPGELFF.